This T cell receptor beta chain was profiled in a study of blood T cell repertoires in COVID-19. About the study: PBMCs, B-cell-depleted T cells, or T cells were the source of the cDNA or gDNA that made up the material.

This CDR3 region has 15 residues. The V gene's germline CDR1 is SGHKS and CDR2 YYEKEE (reference sequence). V trimming: 2 bases; J trimming: 2 bases; junction bases outside the gene matches: 7. Measured with immunoSEQ multiplex PCR; TCRdb has only the in-frame clones, and not every one. The sample has 26,000 or so clones; around 87% are singletons. Sequencing was done on a sample of peripheral blood. The chain couples TRBV5-5 to TRBJ2-7; 7 bases align to TRBD1. This receptor was identified in a human donor in a cohort sampled during active COVID-19. The donor label of this sample is uncertain. The CDR3 DNA reads TGTGCCAGCAGCTTTGGGACAGACGGAACCTACGAGCAGTACTTC. Amino acids: CASSFGTDGTYEQYF.